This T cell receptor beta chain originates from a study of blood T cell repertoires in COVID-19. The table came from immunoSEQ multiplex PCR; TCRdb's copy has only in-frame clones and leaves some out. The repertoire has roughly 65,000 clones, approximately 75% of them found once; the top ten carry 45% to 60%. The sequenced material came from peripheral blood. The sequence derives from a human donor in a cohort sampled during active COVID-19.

This CDR3 is CSVLQGSGELFF. The CDR3 DNA is TGCAGCGTTTTACAGGGAAGCGGGGAGCTGTTTTTT. The gene calls are TRBV29-1 and TRBJ2-2; D possibly corresponds to TRBD1 (6 bases). This CDR3 is 12 amino acids long. V shed 5 bases and J shed 7 bases, with 11 bases lying between them. The germline gives CDR1 SQVTM, CDR2 ANQGSEA.